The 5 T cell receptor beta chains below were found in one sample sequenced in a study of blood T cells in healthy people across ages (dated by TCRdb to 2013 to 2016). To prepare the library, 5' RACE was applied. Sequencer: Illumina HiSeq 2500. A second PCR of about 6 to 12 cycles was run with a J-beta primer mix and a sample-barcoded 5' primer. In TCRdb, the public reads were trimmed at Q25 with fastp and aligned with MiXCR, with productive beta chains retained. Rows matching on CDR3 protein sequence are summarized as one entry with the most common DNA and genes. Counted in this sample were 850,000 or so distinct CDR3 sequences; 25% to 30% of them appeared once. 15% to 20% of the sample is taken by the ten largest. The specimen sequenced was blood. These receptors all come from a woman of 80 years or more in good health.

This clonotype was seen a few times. CDR3 bases: TGCGCCAGCCGAAAAATCACTAGCGGGGGGGACGAGCAGTACTTC. Protein sequence: CASRKITSGGDEQYF. This chain connects TRBV5-1 to TRBJ2-7, with 13 bases lining up with TRBD2. From germline, CDR1 is SGHRS and CDR2 YFSETQ. V lost 7 bases and J lost 5; bases outside the gene matches: 9. CDR3 length equals 15 residues.

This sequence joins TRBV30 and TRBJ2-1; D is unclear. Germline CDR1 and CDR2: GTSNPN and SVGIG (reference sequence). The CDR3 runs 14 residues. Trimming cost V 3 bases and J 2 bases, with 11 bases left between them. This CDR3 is CAWRGTGPYNEQFF. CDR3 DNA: TGTGCCTGGAGGGGTACCGGGCCCTACAATGAGCAGTTCTTC. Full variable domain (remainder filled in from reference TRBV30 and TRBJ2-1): SQTIHQWPATLVQPVGSPLSLECTVEGTSNPNLYWYRQAAGRGLQLLFYSVGIGQISSEVPQNLSASRPQDRQFILSSKKLLLSDSGFYLCAWRGTGPYNEQFFGPGTRLTVL.

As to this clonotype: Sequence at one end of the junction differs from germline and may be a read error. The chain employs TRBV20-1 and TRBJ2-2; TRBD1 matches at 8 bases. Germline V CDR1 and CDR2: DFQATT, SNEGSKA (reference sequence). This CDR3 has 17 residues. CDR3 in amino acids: CGARDNSQGARTGELFF. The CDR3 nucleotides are TGCGGTGCTAGAGATAATAGTCAGGGGGCGCGCACCGGGGAGCTGTTTTTT.

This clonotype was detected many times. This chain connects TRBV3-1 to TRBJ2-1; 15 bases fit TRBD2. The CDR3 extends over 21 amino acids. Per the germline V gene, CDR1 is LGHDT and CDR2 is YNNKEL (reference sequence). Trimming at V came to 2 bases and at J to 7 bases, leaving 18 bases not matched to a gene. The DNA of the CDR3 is TGTGCCAGCAGCCAAAGTTTAAGGACTAGCGGGGGGGCCCGGCGGGAAAATGAGCAGTTCTTC. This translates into CASSQSLRTSGGARRENEQFF.

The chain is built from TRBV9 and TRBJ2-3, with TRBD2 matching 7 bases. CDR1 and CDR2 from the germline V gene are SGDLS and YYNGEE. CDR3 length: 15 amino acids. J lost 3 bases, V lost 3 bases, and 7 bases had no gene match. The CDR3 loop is CASSASGRGTDTQYF. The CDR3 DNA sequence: TGTGCCAGCAGCGCTAGCGGAAGAGGTACAGATACGCAGTATTTT.